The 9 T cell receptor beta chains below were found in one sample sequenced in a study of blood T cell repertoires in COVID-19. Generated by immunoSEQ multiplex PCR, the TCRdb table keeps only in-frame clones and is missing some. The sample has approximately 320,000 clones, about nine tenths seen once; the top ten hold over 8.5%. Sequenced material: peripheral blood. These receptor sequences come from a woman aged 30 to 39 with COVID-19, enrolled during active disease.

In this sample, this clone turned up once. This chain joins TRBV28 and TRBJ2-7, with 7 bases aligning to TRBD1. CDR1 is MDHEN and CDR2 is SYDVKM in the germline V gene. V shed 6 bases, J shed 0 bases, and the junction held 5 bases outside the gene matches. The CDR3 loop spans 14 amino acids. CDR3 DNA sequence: TGTGCCAGCAGGTACAGGGGCCTCTCCTACGAGCAGTACTTC. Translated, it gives CASRYRGLSYEQYF.

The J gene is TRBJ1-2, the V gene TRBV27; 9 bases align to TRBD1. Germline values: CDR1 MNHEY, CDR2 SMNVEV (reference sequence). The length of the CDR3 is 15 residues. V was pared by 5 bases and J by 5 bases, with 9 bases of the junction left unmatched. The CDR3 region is CASSATPGTGYGYTF. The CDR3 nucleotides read TGTGCCAGCAGTGCTACCCCCGGGACAGGGTATGGCTACACCTTC.

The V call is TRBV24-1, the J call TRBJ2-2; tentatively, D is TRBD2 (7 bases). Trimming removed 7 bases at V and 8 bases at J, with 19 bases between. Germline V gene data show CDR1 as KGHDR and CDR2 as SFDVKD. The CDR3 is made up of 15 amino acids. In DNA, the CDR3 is TGTGCCACCAGAGGGGCGGGGGCCCTGGGAGGGGAGCTGTTTTTT. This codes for CATRGAGALGGELFF.

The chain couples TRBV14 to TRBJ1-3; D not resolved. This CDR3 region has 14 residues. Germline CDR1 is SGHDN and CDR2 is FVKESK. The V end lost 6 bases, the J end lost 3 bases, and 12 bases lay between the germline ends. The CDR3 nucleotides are TGTGCCAGCAGATCGACGGCGGTTGGAAACACCATATATTTT. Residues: CASRSTAVGNTIYF.

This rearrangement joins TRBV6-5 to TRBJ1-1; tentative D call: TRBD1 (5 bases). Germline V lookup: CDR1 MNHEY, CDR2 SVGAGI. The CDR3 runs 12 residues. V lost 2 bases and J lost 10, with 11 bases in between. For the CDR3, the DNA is TGTGCCAGCAGTTACAGGGGTCGGGTAGCTTTCTTT. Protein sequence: CASSYRGRVAFF.

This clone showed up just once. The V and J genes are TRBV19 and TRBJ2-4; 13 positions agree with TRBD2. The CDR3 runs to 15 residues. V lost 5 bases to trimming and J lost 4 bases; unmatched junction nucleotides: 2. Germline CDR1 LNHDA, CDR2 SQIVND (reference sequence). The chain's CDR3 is CASSWTSGGKNIQYF. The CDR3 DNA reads TGTGCCAGTAGTTGGACTAGCGGGGGAAAAAACATTCAGTACTTC.

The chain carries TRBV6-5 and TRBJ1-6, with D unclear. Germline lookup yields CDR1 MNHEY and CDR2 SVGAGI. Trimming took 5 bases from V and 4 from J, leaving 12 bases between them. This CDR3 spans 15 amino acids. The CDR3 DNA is TGTGCCAGCAGTCCTGCGGCCTTTTATAATTCACCCCTCCACTTT. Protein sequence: CASSPAAFYNSPLHF.

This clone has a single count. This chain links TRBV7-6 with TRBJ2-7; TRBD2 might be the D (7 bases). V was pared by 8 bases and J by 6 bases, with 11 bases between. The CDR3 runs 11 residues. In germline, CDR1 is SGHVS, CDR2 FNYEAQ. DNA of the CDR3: TGTGCCAGCGGGAGGGGGGGCGAGCAGTACTTC. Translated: CASGRGGEQYF.

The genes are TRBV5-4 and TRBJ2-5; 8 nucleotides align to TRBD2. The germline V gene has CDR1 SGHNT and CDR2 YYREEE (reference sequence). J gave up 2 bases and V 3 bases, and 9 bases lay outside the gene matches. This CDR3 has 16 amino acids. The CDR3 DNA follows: TGTGCCAGCAGCTCCGACGCGACTAGCGTACAAGAGACCCAGTACTTC. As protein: CASSSDATSVQETQYF.